One and the same sample provided the 27 T cell receptor beta chains below, sequenced in a study of blood T cell repertoires in COVID-19. The repertoire was sequenced with immunoSEQ multiplex PCR; TCRdb's copy has only in-frame clones and lacks some. In the table there are about 260,000 clones, about 87% of which are singletons. Sequenced input: peripheral blood. The receptors stem from a woman between 55 and 75 years old with COVID-19, enrolled during active disease.

The V gene is TRBV28, the J gene TRBJ1-3; D gene uncertain. Germline CDR1 MDHEN, CDR2 SYDVKM. V was shortened by 0 bases and J by 0 bases, with 9 bases between the two germline ends. This CDR3 comprises 16 residues. As DNA, the CDR3 is TGTGCCAGCAGTTTATGGACACACCACTCTGGAAACACCATATATTTT. It yields the protein CASSLWTHHSGNTIYF.

J is TRBJ2-1 and V is TRBV4-2; 9 bases fit TRBD2. The CDR3 extends over 18 amino acids. Germline trimming cut 3 bases from V and 7 bases from J; bases unmatched to any gene: 16. Germline V lookup: CDR1 LGHNA, CDR2 YNFKEQ. The CDR3 protein is CASSQSFGGGRAVNEQFF. The CDR3 DNA reads TGTGCCAGCAGCCAGAGTTTTGGTGGCGGGAGGGCCGTAAATGAGCAGTTCTTC.

CDR3 coding DNA: TGTGCCAGCTCTCACACGGACAGGGACCAAGCTTTCTTT. As protein: CASSHTDRDQAFF. The chain uses TRBV18 and TRBJ1-1, with 8 positions matching TRBD1. There are 13 residues in the CDR3. The V gene end was trimmed by 6 bases and the J gene end by 9 bases; junction bases not matched to a gene: 9. Germline assignment: CDR1 KGHSH and CDR2 LQKENI.

V and J are TRBV6-5 and TRBJ1-2; D perhaps matches TRBD1 (5 bases). There are 13 residues in the CDR3. V lost 8 bases, J lost 4 bases, and 14 bases lay in between. Per the germline V gene, CDR1 is MNHEY and CDR2 is SVGAGI. CDR3: CASGRTGLYGYTF. The CDR3 DNA sequence: TGTGCCAGCGGGAGGACGGGACTCTATGGCTACACCTTC.

The genes are TRBV20-1 and TRBJ2-1; 10 bases line up with TRBD2. Germline V gene sequence: CDR1 DFQATT, CDR2 SNEGSKA (reference sequence). The CDR3 consists of 15 residues. Unmatched junction bases numbered 8, after V lost 3 bases and J lost 6 bases. The DNA for the CDR3 is TGCAGTGCTAGTTACCTAGCGGGAGTGACCAATGAGCAGTTCTTC. Translated: CSASYLAGVTNEQFF.

This clone was observed a single time. The J gene is TRBJ1-5, the V gene TRBV12-3 or TRBV12-4; the D is unclear. V dropped 2 bases and J dropped 4 bases, with 6 bases sitting between them. The CDR3 has 13 amino acids. In DNA form, the CDR3 reads TGTGCCAGCAGTTTACACCGGAATCAGCCCCAGCATTTT. As protein: CASSLHRNQPQHF.

CDR3: CASSSGFGYTF. DNA for the CDR3: TGTGCCAGCAGTTCGGGATTTGGCTACACCTTC. This chain links TRBV6-2 or TRBV6-3 with TRBJ1-2; D is unresolved. The V gene's germline CDR1 is MNHEY and CDR2 SVGEGT. Trimming left V 4 bases short and J 7 bases short, with 7 bases between. This CDR3 is 11 amino acids long.

The chain couples TRBV28 to TRBJ1-4; TRBD1 agrees at 9 bases. The CDR3 spans 14 residues. Germline values: CDR1 MDHEN, CDR2 SYDVKM. V lost 6 bases, J lost 7 bases, and 6 bases stayed unmatched. The chain's CDR3 is CASSSTGGGEKLFF. The CDR3 nucleotides are TGTGCCAGCAGCAGTACAGGGGGCGGTGAAAAACTGTTTTTT.

J is TRBJ2-3 and V is TRBV24-1, with TRBD2 identical over 14 bases. This CDR3 region has 19 residues. The ends lost 3 bases at V and 3 bases at J; junction bases unmatched: 10. Germline V lookup: CDR1 KGHDR, CDR2 SFDVKD. The DNA of the CDR3 is TGTGCCACCAGTGATGGGGGACTAGCGGGAGATCTCATGACAGATACGCAGTATTTT. Amino acid sequence: CATSDGGLAGDLMTDTQYF.

The V call is TRBV6-5, the J call TRBJ2-1, with 7 bases identical to TRBD1. Germline assignment: CDR1 MNHEY and CDR2 SVGAGI. Losses at the gene ends were 5 bases for V and 6 bases for J; bases not matched to a gene: 7. This CDR3 region has 14 residues. The CDR3 spells CASSQQGSGNEQFF. The CDR3 nucleotides read TGTGCCAGCAGTCAACAGGGGAGCGGCAATGAGCAGTTCTTC.

This clone was detected once. The chain couples TRBV6-5 to TRBJ2-4; unclear D gene. Deletions cut 0 bases from V and 0 bases from J, with 6 bases between. The CDR3 covers 15 residues. Germline V CDR1 and CDR2: MNHEY, SVGAGI. DNA of the CDR3: TGTGCCAGCAGTTACTCGAGTCTAGCCAAAAACATTCAGTACTTC. Encoded protein: CASSYSSLAKNIQYF.

The chain couples TRBV5-5 to TRBJ1-3, with D unclear. CDR3 length: 15 amino acids. Trimming shortened V by 0 bases and J by 3 bases, and 10 bases separated the two germline ends. Germline assignment: CDR1 SGHKS and CDR2 YYEKEE (reference sequence). This CDR3 is CASSLVSKLGNTIYF. CDR3 nucleotide sequence: TGTGCCAGCAGCTTGGTGTCTAAACTTGGAAACACCATATATTTT.

V usage is TRBV7-9 and J usage is TRBJ2-1; possibly TRBD1 for D (5 bases). Trimming shortened V by 5 bases and J by 6 bases, and 29 bases separated the two germline ends. CDR3 length: 19 amino acids. Germline V gene data show CDR1 as SEHNR and CDR2 as FQNEAQ (reference sequence). The chain's CDR3 is CASSLPLGKRGIKANEQFF. The CDR3, as DNA: TGTGCCAGCAGCCTCCCGCTAGGGAAAAGGGGAATAAAAGCCAATGAGCAGTTCTTC.

The chain has TRBV27 and TRBJ1-2; TRBD1 is a possible D gene (6 bases). This CDR3 contains 14 residues. CDR1 is MNHEY and CDR2 is SMNVEV in the germline V gene (reference sequence). V lost 2 bases to trimming and J lost 4 bases, with 11 bases between them. The CDR3 region has the DNA TGTGCCAGCAGTTTAGGGGGCTTCCCCTATGGCTACACCTTC. Translation gives CASSLGGFPYGYTF.

The chain carries TRBV20-1 and TRBJ2-1; perhaps TRBD1 as D (7 bases). Germline CDR1 is DFQATT and CDR2 is SNEGSKA (reference sequence). CDR3 length: 15 residues. Trimming pared 3 bases from V and 1 base from J, leaving 13 bases between. CDR3 loop: CSASNRGLSYNEQFF. CDR3 in DNA: TGCAGTGCTAGTAACAGGGGACTGTCCTACAATGAGCAGTTCTTC.

Notes on this clone: Other DNA sequences of this sample code for an identical CDR3. The chain uses TRBV7-2 and TRBJ2-3, with no clear D. Germline CDR1 SGHTA, CDR2 FQGNSA. This CDR3 has 12 amino acids. V was pared by 5 bases and J by 3 bases, with 6 bases between. CDR3 DNA: TGTGCCAGCAGCCTTCGTACAGATACGCAGTATTTT. Translating it yields CASSLRTDTQYF.

The rearrangement links TRBV5-5 to TRBJ1-1, with unresolved D. V was pared by 0 bases and J by 1 base, with 4 bases between. From germline, CDR1 is SGHKS and CDR2 YYEKEE (reference sequence). The CDR3 is 13 amino acids. The CDR3 is CASSLGANTEAFF. CDR3 coding DNA: TGTGCCAGCAGCTTGGGGGCGAACACTGAAGCTTTCTTT.

The V call is TRBV29-1, the J call TRBJ2-5; D possibly corresponds to TRBD2 (6 bases). V dropped 6 bases and J dropped 2 bases, with 13 bases sitting between them. The V gene's germline CDR1 is SQVTM and CDR2 ANQGSEA. This CDR3 contains 13 residues. The CDR3 DNA sequence: TGCAGCGTAGCCCTAGCGTTACAAGAGACCCAGTACTTC. This codes for CSVALALQETQYF.

This clone was picked up one time. The V call is TRBV5-1, the J call TRBJ2-5, with 8 bases aligning to TRBD1. This CDR3 has 15 amino acids. The V segment lost 0 bases and the J segment 4 bases; nucleotides outside the gene matches: 5. From germline, CDR1 is SGHRS and CDR2 YFSETQ. CDR3 nucleotides: TGCGCCAGCAGCTTGGCCACACAGGGGGTAGAGACCCAGTACTTC. Its protein product is CASSLATQGVETQYF.

The gene calls are TRBV6-5 and TRBJ2-7; 7 bases fit TRBD1. CDR1 is MNHEY, CDR2 SVGAGI, per germline. The CDR3 loop spans 13 amino acids. Trimming at V came to 7 bases and at J to 6 bases, leaving 9 bases not matched to a gene. The CDR3 loop reads CASTRGGGGEQYF. The CDR3 bases are TGTGCCAGCACGAGAGGGGGCGGAGGCGAGCAGTACTTC.

The chain employs TRBV5-1 and TRBJ2-3; 10 nucleotides match TRBD2. The germline V gene encodes CDR1 SGHRS and CDR2 YFSETQ. V lost 0 bases to trimming and J lost 2 bases; unmatched junction nucleotides: 9. The CDR3 has 18 residues. In DNA form, the CDR3 reads TGCGCCAGCAGCTTGGCCGGGACTAGCGTTATTTACACAGATACGCAGTATTTT. This codes for CASSLAGTSVIYTDTQYF.

This rearrangement joins TRBV19 to TRBJ2-2, with D possibly TRBD1 on 6 matching bases. The CDR3 runs to 12 residues. Trimming took 7 bases from V and 6 from J, leaving 9 bases between them. The V gene's germline CDR1 is LNHDA and CDR2 SQIVND (reference sequence). The DNA of the CDR3 is TGTGCCAGTACCCAGGGGTCCGGGGAGCTGTTTTTT. Translating gives CASTQGSGELFF.

The J gene is TRBJ1-3, the V gene TRBV18; the D is unclear. This CDR3 comprises 14 residues. V dropped 3 bases and J dropped 3 bases, with 9 bases sitting between them. Looked up from germline, CDR1 is KGHSH and CDR2 is LQKENI. In DNA, the CDR3 is TGTGCCAGCTCACCCCTAAACTTTGGAAACACCATATATTTT. It translates to CASSPLNFGNTIYF.

The V and J genes are TRBV19 and TRBJ2-1; tentatively, D is TRBD2 (5 bases). The V gene's germline CDR1 is LNHDA and CDR2 SQIVND (reference sequence). The CDR3 length is 13 residues. Trimming cost V 6 bases and J 3 bases, with 9 bases left between them. The CDR3 region has the DNA TGTGCCAGTAGGTCTAGCAACTACAATGAGCAGTTCTTC. It encodes CASRSSNYNEQFF.

V is TRBV6-5 and J is TRBJ1-1; the D gene is possibly TRBD1 (5 bases). The germline V and J ends were trimmed by 8 bases and 0 bases, with 16 bases remaining between them. Germline loops: CDR1 MNHEY, CDR2 SVGAGI. CDR3 size: 15 residues. The CDR3 DNA is TGTGCCAGCGAAGACAGACCAAACATGAACACTGAAGCTTTCTTT. It yields the protein CASEDRPNMNTEAFF.

V usage is TRBV11-2 and J usage is TRBJ2-1; D is perhaps TRBD2 (5 bases). CDR1 and CDR2 (germline): SGHAT, FQNNGV. The CDR3 extends over 15 amino acids. V lost 5 bases and J 6 bases, leaving 17 bases between the germline ends. In DNA form, the CDR3 reads TGTGCCAGCAGCCGAAAGACACTAGGTAGCAATGAGCAGTTCTTC. This codes for CASSRKTLGSNEQFF.

This chain links TRBV27 with TRBJ2-3, with no clear D. CDR3 length equals 16 residues. The V gene lost 0 bases and the J gene lost 8 bases, with 18 bases spanning the gap. The germline V gene encodes CDR1 MNHEY and CDR2 SMNVEV (reference sequence). The CDR3 reads CASSLSPTVSIGTQYF. CDR3 DNA: TGTGCCAGCAGTTTATCGCCGACGGTTAGCATCGGTACGCAGTATTTT.